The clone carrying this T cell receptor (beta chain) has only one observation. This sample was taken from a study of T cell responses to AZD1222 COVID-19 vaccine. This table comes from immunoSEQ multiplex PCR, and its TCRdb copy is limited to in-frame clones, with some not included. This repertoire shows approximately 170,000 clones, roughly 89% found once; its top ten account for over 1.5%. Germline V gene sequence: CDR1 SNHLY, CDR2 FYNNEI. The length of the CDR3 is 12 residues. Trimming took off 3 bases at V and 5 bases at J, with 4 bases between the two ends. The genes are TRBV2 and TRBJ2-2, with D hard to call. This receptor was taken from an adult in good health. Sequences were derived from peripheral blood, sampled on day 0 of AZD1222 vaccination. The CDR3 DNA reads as TGTGCCAGCAGTGATTATACCGGGGAGCTGTTTTTT. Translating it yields CASSDYTGELFF.